Only one count was recorded for the clone carrying this T cell receptor beta chain. The antigen remains unidentified. RNA totalling roughly 0.45 to 1 ug underwent reverse transcription with random hexamers. The TCR beta CDR3 was amplified by immunoSEQ multiplex PCR across 54 Vbeta, 13 Jbeta. TCRdb re-called the immunoSEQ multiplex PCR reads with MiXCR, one entry per CDR3 protein. The data show under 200,000 distinct CDR3 sequences, with 90% to 95% seen just once and approximately 0.11% held by the top ten. The entry originates in a study of CD8 T cells in Susac syndrome. General study findings and limits: Clonal expansion was not seen in any Susac syndrome CD4+ T cell repertoire. The study's TCR sequencing and HLA analysis covered a relatively small number of individuals, and the study acknowledged this.

TEMRA cells were FACS-enriched, while CD8+ and CD4+ T cells were negatively isolated. The specimen sequenced was CD4+ T cells from PBMCs. The source is a human donor with Susac syndrome.

CDR3 DNA: TGCGCCAGCAGCCAAGGGGAGGAGGTCCGCTATGGCTACACCTTC. Amino acid sequence: CASSQGEEVRYGYTF. The V call is TRBV4-3, the J call TRBJ1-2; D is undetermined. The CDR3 consists of 15 residues. The V gene lost 1 base and the J gene lost 4 bases, with 13 bases spanning the gap. Germline V gives CDR1 LGHNA, CDR2 YSLEER.